Listed here are 21 T cell receptor beta chains from one sample, sequenced in a study of blood T cells in healthy people across ages. PCR was performed a second time for about 7 to 11 cycles using a sample-barcoded 5' primer and a J-beta primer mix. TCRdb fed the 5' RACE reads into MiXCR, producing one record per CDR3 protein. The sample consists of fewer than 900,000 distinct CDR3 sequences, roughly two fifths of them appearing once. Sequencing was carried out using blood. Receptors were obtained from a woman in her sixties in good health.

V is TRBV27 and J is TRBJ2-6; TRBD1 might be the D (6 bases). CDR1 and CDR2 (germline): MNHEY, SMNVEV (reference sequence). This CDR3 has 21 residues. V was pared by 5 bases and J by 0 bases, with 26 bases between. CDR3 DNA sequence: TGTGCCAGCAGTCGGACCCCTCCGGGACACCTAATCGACTCTGGGGCCAACGTCCTGACTTTC. Its protein product is CASSRTPPGHLIDSGANVLTF.

The CDR3 protein is CASSYRQTQYF. The CDR3 bases are TGTGCCAGCAGTTACCGACAGACCCAGTACTTC. The chain is built from TRBV6-5 and TRBJ2-7, with D uncertain. The DNA matches TRBJ2-5 better at its end, which makes the J call doubtful. The CDR3 length is 11 residues. Germline V CDR1 and CDR2: MNHEY, SVGAGI.

Worth noting for this clonotype: Germline is not matched at one junction end, which may reflect a read error. The gene calls are TRBV29-1 and TRBJ2-1; a weak D match, TRBD2 (6 bases). This CDR3 has 12 amino acids. Germline V gene lookup returns CDR1 SQVTM and CDR2 ANQGSEA. CDR3 sequence reads: CSGGTSYSEQFF. The CDR3 nucleotides read TGCAGCGGGGGGACTTCCTACAGTGAGCAGTTCTTC.

The V call is TRBV28, the J call TRBJ2-7, with D hard to call. Trimming removed 4 bases at V and 3 bases at J, with 13 bases between. Germline CDR1 is MDHEN and CDR2 is SYDVKM. This CDR3 region has 14 residues. CDR3 amino acids: CASSSPQVLYEQYF. Written as DNA, the CDR3 is TGTGCCAGCAGTTCCCCGCAGGTCCTCTACGAGCAGTACTTC.

The gene calls are TRBV15 and TRBJ2-7; D not resolved. Trimming shortened V by 0 bases and J by 2 bases, and 5 bases separated the two germline ends. CDR3 length equals 13 residues. CDR1 and CDR2 from the germline V gene are LNHNV and YYDKDF (reference sequence). Here the CDR3 reads CATSRDTAYEQYF. The CDR3 coding sequence is TGTGCCACCAGCAGAGATACGGCCTACGAGCAGTACTTC.

This clonotype was counted only a few times. The chain links TRBV9 to TRBJ1-2; D remains unclear. CDR3 length: 11 residues. The ends were cut back, 7 bases at V and 8 bases at J, with 12 bases in the middle. CDR1 is SGDLS and CDR2 is YYNGEE in the germline V gene. CDR3 nucleotide sequence: TGTGCCAGCGATTCATCTGAGGGCTACACCTTC. This encodes CASDSSEGYTF.

This clonotype was counted a few times. The CDR3: CASSFYAGVGQDTQYF. The CDR3 DNA reads as TGTGCCAGCAGTTTCTATGCAGGAGTCGGCCAAGATACGCAGTATTTT. This chain joins TRBV12-3 or TRBV12-4 and TRBJ2-3; D unresolved. This CDR3 contains 16 residues. The ends were cut back, 3 bases at V and 5 bases at J, with 18 bases in the middle.

The chain links TRBV6-2 or TRBV6-3 to TRBJ2-5; D possibly uses TRBD1 or TRBD2 (5 bases each). Germline V gives CDR1 MNHEY, CDR2 SVGEGT. CDR3 length: 14 amino acids. V dropped 7 bases and J dropped 3 bases, with 15 bases sitting between them. Here the CDR3 DNA reads TGTGCCAGCACCGGGGCTAAGCCCAAAGAGACCCAGTACTTC. Its translation is CASTGAKPKETQYF.

This chain links TRBV29-1 with TRBJ2-4; 7 bases map to TRBD1. The J call may be wrong; the DNA end is better matched by TRBJ2-7. Germline CDR1 SQVTM, CDR2 ANQGSEA. This CDR3 is 14 amino acids long. CDR3 nucleotides: TGCAGCGTTGAAGGGAGAGGGGGCTTGAACGAGCAGTACTTC. It yields the protein CSVEGRGGLNEQYF.

This rearrangement joins TRBV7-9 to TRBJ1-4, with D maybe TRBD1 (6 bases). Trimming took off 7 bases at V and 5 bases at J, with 14 bases between the two ends. The germline V gene has CDR1 SEHNR and CDR2 FQNEAQ (reference sequence). This CDR3 has 14 residues. CDR3: CASTQWGANEKLFF. In DNA, the CDR3 is TGTGCCAGCACCCAATGGGGGGCCAATGAAAAACTGTTTTTT. Complete variable domain (other parts from reference TRBV7-9 and TRBJ1-4): DTGVSQNPRHKITKRGQNVTFRCDPISEHNRLYWYRQTLGQGPEFLTYFQNEAQLEKSRLLSDRFSAERPKGSFSTLEIQRTEQGDSAMYLCASTQWGANEKLFFGSGTQLSVL.

This chain uses TRBV5-1 with TRBJ1-5, with a tentative D call TRBD1 (5 bases). There are 15 residues in the CDR3. V was cut by 4 bases and J by 0 bases, with 11 bases left in between. Germline CDR1 and CDR2: SGHRS and YFSETQ. The CDR3 reads CASSPDSNSNQPQHF. CDR3 nucleotide sequence: TGCGCCAGCAGCCCCGACAGCAATAGCAATCAGCCCCAGCATTTT.

This clonotype came up a few times. V usage is TRBV20-1 and J usage is TRBJ2-1; 12 nucleotides agree with TRBD2. Germline-derived CDR1 and CDR2 are DFQATT and SNEGSKA (reference sequence). V gave up 8 bases and J gave up 10 bases; unmatched junction bases: 15. The CDR3 is made up of 15 amino acids. CDR3 in DNA: TGCAGTTCAGGACCTTCTAGCGGGGGGGCGGGGGAGCAGTTCTTC. Translation gives CSSGPSSGGAGEQFF.

This clonotype was detected a few times. The chain joins TRBV7-7 to TRBJ2-7, with D tentatively TRBD1 (6 bases). CDR1 is SSHAT, CDR2 FNYEAQ, per germline (reference sequence). V was shortened by 5 bases and J by 5 bases, with 13 bases between the two germline ends. This CDR3 spans 13 amino acids. The CDR3 sequence is CASSVTGNDEQYF. DNA of the CDR3: TGTGCCAGCAGCGTAACAGGGAACGACGAGCAGTACTTC.

This clonotype was picked up a small number of times. J is TRBJ2-1 and V is TRBV27; perhaps TRBD2 as D (5 bases). This CDR3 spans 16 amino acids. V lost 1 base and J 0 bases, leaving 10 bases between the germline ends. The germline V gene has CDR1 MNHEY and CDR2 SMNVEV (reference sequence). CDR3 DNA: TGTGCCAGCAGTTTATTAGAAGCGGCCTCCTACAATGAGCAGTTCTTC. It encodes CASSLLEAASYNEQFF.

This clonotype was seen more than once but under ten times. This sequence joins TRBV3-1 and TRBJ1-1; 10 bases match TRBD1. V lost 3 bases and J lost 4; bases outside the gene matches: 2. CDR3 length: 14 amino acids. CDR1 and CDR2 from the germline V gene are LGHDT and YNNKEL (reference sequence). For the CDR3, the DNA is TGTGCCAGCAGCCACGGACAGGGGGGCACTGAAGCTTTCTTT. Protein sequence: CASSHGQGGTEAFF.

The gene calls are TRBV20-1 and TRBJ2-2; D may be TRBD1 (6 bases). V gave up 5 bases and J gave up 7 bases, with 23 bases separating them. CDR1 DFQATT and CDR2 SNEGSKA come from the germline V gene (reference sequence). The CDR3 consists of 16 residues. The CDR3 spells CSARSGTWDTDGELFF. As DNA, the CDR3 is TGCAGTGCTCGATCAGGGACCTGGGACACGGACGGGGAGCTGTTTTTT.

The CDR3 region is CASSLGRGTTYGYTF. DNA for the CDR3: TGTGCCAGCAGCTTAGGCAGGGGGACCACCTATGGCTACACCTTC. V and J are TRBV7-2 and TRBJ1-2, with 7 bases fitting TRBD1. This CDR3 contains 15 residues. Germline CDR1 is SGHTA and CDR2 is FQGNSA. V shed 1 base and J 4 bases; nucleotides not matched to a gene: 6.

This chain uses TRBV29-1 with TRBJ1-5, with D uncertain. Per the germline V gene, CDR1 is SQVTM and CDR2 is ANQGSEA. CDR3 length: 12 residues. The V end lost 1 base, the J end lost 5 bases, and 6 bases lay between the germline ends. The CDR3 is CSVEAPDQPQHF. The CDR3 DNA sequence: TGCAGCGTTGAAGCTCCAGATCAGCCCCAGCATTTT.

This clonotype showed up just a few times. The chain has TRBV3-1 and TRBJ1-2; 8 nucleotides align to TRBD1. This CDR3 is built from 16 residues. J gave up 4 bases and V 0 bases, and 7 bases lay outside the gene matches. Germline lookup yields CDR1 LGHDT and CDR2 YNNKEL (reference sequence). The CDR3 is CASSQDLAQGGYGYTF. The DNA of the CDR3 is TGTGCCAGCAGCCAAGACTTGGCACAGGGGGGCTATGGCTACACCTTC. Complete variable domain (other parts from reference TRBV3-1 and TRBJ1-2): DTAVSQTPKYLVTQMGNDKSIKCEQNLGHDTMYWYKQDSKKFLKIMFSYNNKELIINETVPNRFSPKSPDKAHLNLHINSLELGDSAVYFCASSQDLAQGGYGYTFGSGTRLTVV.

V is TRBV6-1 and J is TRBJ2-1; 15 bases fit TRBD2. There are 17 residues in the CDR3. Germline assignment: CDR1 MNHNS and CDR2 SASEGT. Losses at the gene ends were 5 bases for V and 7 bases for J; bases not matched to a gene: 9. CDR3 amino acids: CASSPTGLAGGVNEQFF. DNA for the CDR3: TGTGCCAGCAGTCCGACGGGACTAGCGGGGGGCGTGAATGAGCAGTTCTTC.

This clonotype came up many times. The rearrangement uses TRBV4-3 and TRBJ2-7; 11 bases map to TRBD1. Per the germline V gene, CDR1 is LGHNA and CDR2 is YSLEER. With V trimmed by 3 bases and J by 1 base, 2 bases remained unmatched. CDR3 length: 15 residues. Written as DNA, the CDR3 is TGCGCCAGCAGCCATGGGACAGGGGGGTCCTACGAGCAGTACTTC. The encoded protein is CASSHGTGGSYEQYF.